The 24 T cell receptor beta chains below all came from one sample that was sequenced in a study of blood T cell repertoires in COVID-19. This table comes from immunoSEQ multiplex PCR, and its TCRdb copy is limited to in-frame clones, with some not included. The repertoire includes fewer than 350,000 clones, roughly 90% of them detected once, and 8% to 10% sits in the top ten. The sample taken for sequencing was PBMCs or T cells enriched from blood (not recorded which). The receptor set was obtained from a woman aged 40 to 49 who had recovered from COVID-19.

The chain links TRBV29-1 to TRBJ2-3; 11 nucleotides agree with TRBD2. CDR1 is SQVTM, CDR2 ANQGSEA, per germline. Trimming cost V 4 bases and J 4 bases; bases outside gene matches: 1. CDR3 size: 13 residues. CDR3 in amino acids: CSVVAGGADTQYF. For the CDR3, the DNA is TGCAGCGTTGTAGCGGGAGGGGCAGATACGCAGTATTTT.

This sequence joins TRBV4-3 and TRBJ1-6; the D is unclear. V dropped 0 bases and J dropped 7 bases, with 13 bases sitting between them. Per the germline V gene, CDR1 is LGHNA and CDR2 is YSLEER. This CDR3 is built from 16 residues. The CDR3 nucleotides read TGCGCCAGCAGCCAAGATCGGGGTTTAGAGAATTCACCCCTCCACTTT. This gives the protein CASSQDRGLENSPLHF.

The gene calls are TRBV9 and TRBJ1-4; no clear D gene. V dropped 4 bases and J dropped 4 bases, with 11 bases sitting between them. The germline CDR1 and CDR2 sequences are SGDLS and YYNGEE. The CDR3 extends over 14 amino acids. The CDR3 region has the DNA TGTGCCAGCAGCCCGCGGGTCTATAATGAAAAACTGTTTTTT. Its protein product is CASSPRVYNEKLFF.

This clone has just a few counts. This CDR3 is CAWSVRGRAGEQFF. In DNA, the CDR3 is TGTGCCTGGAGTGTTCGTGGGAGGGCCGGTGAGCAGTTCTTC. The V and J genes are TRBV30 and TRBJ2-1; 7 bases align to TRBD2. J lost 9 bases, V lost 0 bases, and 8 bases had no gene match. The CDR3 extends over 14 amino acids. CDR1 is GTSNPN and CDR2 is SVGIG in the germline V gene (reference sequence).

The gene calls are TRBV9 and TRBJ1-1; a possible D gene is TRBD1 (6 bases). The CDR3 runs 14 residues. Germline V CDR1 and CDR2: SGDLS, YYNGEE. Between the trimmed V and J ends, which lost 0 bases and 5 bases, there was a span of 11 bases. CDR3 in amino acids: CASSVASGTTEAFF. CDR3 nucleotides: TGTGCCAGCAGCGTAGCTTCCGGGACAACTGAAGCTTTCTTT. Looking up the rest from reference TRBV9 and TRBJ1-1 gives the full variable domain: DSGVTQTPKHLITATGQRVTLRCSPRSGDLSVYWYQQSLDQGLQFLIQYYNGEERAKGNILERFSAQQFPDLHSELNLSSLELGDSALYFCASSVASGTTEAFFGQGTRLTVV.

This clone was seen only once. The chain links TRBV30 to TRBJ1-1, with 7 positions matching TRBD1. Germline V gene lookup returns CDR1 GTSNPN and CDR2 SVGIG (reference sequence). The J segment lost 0 bases and the V segment lost 3 bases, leaving 4 bases of the junction unmatched. This CDR3 spans 14 amino acids. The chain's CDR3 is CAWRRGPLNTEAFF. The CDR3 region has the DNA TGTGCCTGGAGGAGGGGGCCGCTGAACACTGAAGCTTTCTTT. Based on the CDR3 plus reference TRBV30 and TRBJ1-1, the full variable domain is SQTIHQWPATLVQPVGSPLSLECTVEGTSNPNLYWYRQAAGRGLQLLFYSVGIGQISSEVPQNLSASRPQDRQFILSSKKLLLSDSGFYLCAWRRGPLNTEAFFGQGTRLTVV.

The chain recombines TRBV13 with TRBJ1-1, with D possibly TRBD1 on 6 matching bases. Germline CDR1 is PRHDT and CDR2 is FYEKMQ (reference sequence). The CDR3 consists of 15 residues. Trimming removed 1 base from V and 3 bases from J, with 12 bases in between. For the CDR3, the DNA is TGTGCCAGCAGCTTAGACAGGGCGGGGGACACTGAAGCTTTCTTT. This gives the protein CASSLDRAGDTEAFF. The whole variable domain, filled in from reference TRBV13 and TRBJ1-1, reads AAGVIQSPRHLIKEKRETATLKCYPIPRHDTVYWYQQGPGQDPQFLISFYEKMQSDKGSIPDRFSAQQFSDYHSELNMSSLELGDSALYFCASSLDRAGDTEAFFGQGTRLTVV.

The CDR3 loop reads CASSFDRDYGYTF. CDR3 nucleotides: TGTGCCAGCAGCTTTGACAGGGATTATGGCTACACCTTC. V and J are TRBV5-6 and TRBJ1-2; 7 positions match TRBD1. V lost 2 bases and J lost 5; bases outside the gene matches: 3. CDR1 SGHDT and CDR2 YYEEEE come from the germline V gene. The CDR3 is 13 amino acids.

V is TRBV28 and J is TRBJ1-6; 8 bases agree with TRBD1. V was clipped by 3 bases and J by 4 bases; unmatched bases: 11. In germline, CDR1 is MDHEN, CDR2 SYDVKM. The length of the CDR3 is 18 residues. The CDR3 DNA reads TGTGCCAGCAGTTTGATAAGGACAGGGATTGCTTATAATTCACCCCTCCACTTT. Protein product: CASSLIRTGIAYNSPLHF.

In DNA form, the CDR3 reads TGTGCCAGCAGCGTACTCGGGACAACTAATGAAAAACTGTTTTTT. This gives the protein CASSVLGTTNEKLFF. J is TRBJ1-4 and V is TRBV9; no clear D gene. With 1 base removed from V and 0 bases from J, the gap between germline ends came to 7 bases. The CDR3 is 15 residues long. Germline CDR1 reads SGDLS; CDR2 reads YYNGEE.

The chain links TRBV25-1 to TRBJ2-3; TRBD1 agrees at 7 bases. The CDR3 loop spans 15 amino acids. The germline V gene has CDR1 MGHDK and CDR2 SYGVNS. V lost 6 bases and J lost 4; bases outside the gene matches: 10. The CDR3 nucleotides read TGTGCCAGCAGCCTACAGGGGTTTGGGGCAGATACGCAGTATTTT. It translates to CASSLQGFGADTQYF.

The chain has TRBV7-9 and TRBJ2-7; TRBD1 matches at 7 bases. Germline values: CDR1 SEHNR, CDR2 FQNEAQ (reference sequence). V trimming: 5 bases; J trimming: 0 bases; junction bases outside the gene matches: 7. This CDR3 spans 15 amino acids. CDR3 in amino acids: CASSLWDSLSYEQYF. CDR3 in DNA: TGTGCCAGCAGCCTCTGGGACAGCCTCTCCTACGAGCAGTACTTC.

The chain couples TRBV27 to TRBJ2-2; D is undetermined. Germline-derived CDR1 and CDR2 are MNHEY and SMNVEV (reference sequence). The CDR3 consists of 14 residues. The V gene lost 8 bases and the J gene lost 1 base, with 11 bases spanning the gap. In DNA, the CDR3 is TGTGCCAGCGGAACTAACGGGAACACCGGGGAGCTGTTTTTT. Translated, it gives CASGTNGNTGELFF.

The rearrangement uses TRBV19 and TRBJ2-1, with 10 bases aligning to TRBD1. V dropped 5 bases and J dropped 5; count of bases not matched to a gene: 0. The CDR3 is 13 residues long. Germline V gives CDR1 LNHDA, CDR2 SQIVND (reference sequence). CDR3 sequence: CASSGTGDNEQFF. In nucleotides, the CDR3 is TGTGCCAGTAGTGGGACAGGGGACAATGAGCAGTTCTTC. The entire variable domain, with the rest obtained from reference TRBV19 and TRBJ2-1, is as follows: DGGITQSPKYLFRKEGQNVTLSCEQNLNHDAMYWYRQDPGQGLRLIYYSQIVNDFQKGDIAEGYSVSREKKESFPLTVTSAQKNPTAFYLCASSGTGDNEQFFGPGTRLTVL.

This chain uses TRBV28 with TRBJ1-5; TRBD1 matches 9 bases. The CDR3 has 13 amino acids. Germline lookup yields CDR1 MDHEN and CDR2 SYDVKM. The trim removed 6 bases at V and 6 bases at J, leaving 3 bases unmatched. The CDR3 spells CASRDRGVQPQHF. The CDR3 DNA reads TGTGCCAGCAGGGACAGGGGCGTTCAGCCCCAGCATTTT.

The chain couples TRBV28 to TRBJ2-5; the D is unclear. CDR1 and CDR2 from the germline V gene are MDHEN and SYDVKM. Trimming shortened V by 2 bases and J by 4 bases, and 5 bases separated the two germline ends. The CDR3 spans 12 residues. In DNA, the CDR3 is TGTGCCAGCAGTTTAATCAGAGAGACCCAGTACTTC. Translation gives CASSLIRETQYF.

The rearrangement links TRBV7-6 to TRBJ2-1; D remains unclear. Germline V lookup: CDR1 SGHVS, CDR2 FNYEAQ. This CDR3 is 16 amino acids long. Trimming pared 5 bases from V and 5 bases from J, leaving 19 bases between. The CDR3 DNA reads TGTGCCAGCAGCCCGAGACCGCTCAATACTAACAATGAGCAGTTCTTC. It encodes CASSPRPLNTNNEQFF.

This clone was recorded a few times. This chain links TRBV12-5 with TRBJ2-7; possibly TRBD1 for D (5 bases). The CDR3 loop spans 12 amino acids. CDR1 and CDR2 from the germline V gene are LGHNT and FRNRAP. Trimming took 5 bases from V and 1 from J, leaving 6 bases between them. The CDR3 DNA is TGTGCTAGTGGTCCAGGGTCCTACGAGCAGTACTTC. Its protein product is CASGPGSYEQYF.

The chain joins TRBV30 to TRBJ2-1, with a tentative D call TRBD2 (5 bases). Trimming removed 5 bases at V and 6 bases at J, with 14 bases between. Germline CDR1 is GTSNPN and CDR2 is SVGIG (reference sequence). CDR3 length: 13 residues. This CDR3 is CAWGTRRGNEQFF. CDR3 sequence (DNA): TGTGCCTGGGGCACTAGGAGAGGCAATGAGCAGTTCTTC.

J is TRBJ1-1 and V is TRBV5-5; D may be TRBD1 (5 bases). Germline CDR1 SGHKS, CDR2 YYEKEE (reference sequence). V gave up 0 bases and J gave up 2 bases, with 14 bases separating them. The CDR3 contains 16 residues. For the CDR3, the DNA is TGTGCCAGCAGCTTGGGGTTAGCAGGGATCAACACTGAAGCTTTCTTT. Translating gives CASSLGLAGINTEAFF. The entire variable domain, with the rest obtained from reference TRBV5-5 and TRBJ1-1, is as follows: DAGVTQSPTHLIKTRGQQVTLRCSPISGHKSVSWYQQVLGQGPQFIFQYYEKEERGRGNFPDRFSARQFPNYSSELNVNALLLGDSALYLCASSLGLAGINTEAFFGQGTRLTVV.

The chain recombines TRBV28 with TRBJ1-2, with 9 bases lining up with TRBD1. The J segment lost 8 bases and the V segment lost 8 bases, leaving 12 bases of the junction unmatched. CDR3 length: 14 amino acids. Looked up from germline, CDR1 is MDHEN and CDR2 is SYDVKM. In DNA, the CDR3 is TGTGCCAGCGGCTCGGGACAGGGAGGGAGAGGCTACACCTTC. Its protein product is CASGSGQGGRGYTF.

V and J are TRBV11-3 and TRBJ2-7; 9 bases agree with TRBD2. Looked up from germline, CDR1 is SGHNT and CDR2 is YENEEA. The CDR3 extends over 14 amino acids. V shed 3 bases and J 2 bases; nucleotides not matched to a gene: 2. This chain's CDR3 is CASSLRGGPYEQYF. CDR3 coding DNA: TGTGCCAGCAGCTTGCGGGGGGGCCCCTACGAGCAGTACTTC.

This clone occurred a few times. V is TRBV27 and J is TRBJ2-7; D may be TRBD1 (5 bases). There are 14 residues in the CDR3. V was trimmed by 5 bases and J by 2 bases, leaving 13 bases between them. CDR1 and CDR2 (germline): MNHEY, SMNVEV (reference sequence). As DNA, the CDR3 is TGTGCCAGCAGTCCCGAAGGGGTCCCCTACGAGCAGTACTTC. Translation: CASSPEGVPYEQYF.

Comment on this clone: One end of the junction is discordant with germline, which a read error may explain. V usage is TRBV7-7 and J usage is TRBJ2-1, with 8 positions matching TRBD1. The CDR3 is 15 amino acids. Germline V gene sequence: CDR1 SSHAT, CDR2 FNYEAQ (reference sequence). Here the CDR3 reads CASSWGRGQDNEQFF. In nucleotides, the CDR3 is TGTGCTAGCAGCTGGGGCAGGGGGCAAGACAATGAGCAGTTCTTC.